This TCR beta chain was recorded in a study of patients and donors after allogeneic stem cell transplantation. TCRdb recomputed calls from the RT-PCR reads with MiXCR, one row per CDR3 protein. The sample includes more than 850,000 distinct CDR3 sequences, roughly 17% of them seen just once. The V gene's germline CDR1 is PRHDT and CDR2 FYEKMQ (reference sequence). Trimming removed 3 bases at V and 3 bases at J, with 18 bases between. The CDR3 has 17 amino acids. The material sequenced was blood, either unsorted or a sorted T cell fraction (not recorded which). V usage is TRBV13 and J usage is TRBJ2-1; D remains ambiguous. The TCR originated in a human donor who was either an allogeneic HSCT recipient or a stem cell or donor lymphocyte infusion donor (not recorded which). It is not recorded whose cells these are; they may come from a transplant donor. The CDR3 loop is CASSFSVGLSYYNEQFF. The CDR3 DNA reads TGTGCCAGCAGCTTTAGTGTAGGGCTGAGCTACTACAATGAGCAGTTCTTC.